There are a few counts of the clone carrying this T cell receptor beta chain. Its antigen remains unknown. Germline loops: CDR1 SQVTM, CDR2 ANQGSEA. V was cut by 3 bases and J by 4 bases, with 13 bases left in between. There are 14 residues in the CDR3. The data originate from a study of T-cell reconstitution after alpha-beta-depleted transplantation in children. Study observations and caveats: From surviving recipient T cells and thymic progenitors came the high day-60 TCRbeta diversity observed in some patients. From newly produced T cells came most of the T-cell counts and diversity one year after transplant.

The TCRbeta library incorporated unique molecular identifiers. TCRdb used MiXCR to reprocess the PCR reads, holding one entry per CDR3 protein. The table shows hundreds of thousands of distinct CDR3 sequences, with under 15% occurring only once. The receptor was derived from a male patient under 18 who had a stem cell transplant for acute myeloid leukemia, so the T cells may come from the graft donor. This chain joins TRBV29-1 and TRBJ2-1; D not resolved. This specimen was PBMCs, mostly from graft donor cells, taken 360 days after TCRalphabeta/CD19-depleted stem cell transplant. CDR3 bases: TGCAGCGTTGATCTCCCGAATGATTACAATGAGCAGTTCTTC. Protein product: CSVDLPNDYNEQFF.